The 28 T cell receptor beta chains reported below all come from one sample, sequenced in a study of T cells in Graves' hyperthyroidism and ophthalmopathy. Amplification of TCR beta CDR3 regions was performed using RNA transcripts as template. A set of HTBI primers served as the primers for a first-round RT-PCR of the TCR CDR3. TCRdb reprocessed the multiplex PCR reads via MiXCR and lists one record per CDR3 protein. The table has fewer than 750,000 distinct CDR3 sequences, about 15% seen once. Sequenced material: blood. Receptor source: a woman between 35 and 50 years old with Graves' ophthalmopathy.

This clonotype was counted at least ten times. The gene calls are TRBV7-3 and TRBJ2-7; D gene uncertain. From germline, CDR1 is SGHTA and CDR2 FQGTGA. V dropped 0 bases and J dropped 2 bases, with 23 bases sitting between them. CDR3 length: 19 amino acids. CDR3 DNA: TGTGCCAGCAGCTTAACAGGTTGGAAGTCTACGGGCCCTCCCTACGAGCAGTACTTC. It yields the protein CASSLTGWKSTGPPYEQYF.

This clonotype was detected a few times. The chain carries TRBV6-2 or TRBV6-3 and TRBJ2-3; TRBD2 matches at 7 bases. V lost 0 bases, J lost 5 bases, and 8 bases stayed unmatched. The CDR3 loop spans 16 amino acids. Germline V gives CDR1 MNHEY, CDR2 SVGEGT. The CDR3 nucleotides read TGTGCCAGCAGTTACTCGCTGGCGGGAGCAAGAGATACGCAGTATTTT. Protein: CASSYSLAGARDTQYF.

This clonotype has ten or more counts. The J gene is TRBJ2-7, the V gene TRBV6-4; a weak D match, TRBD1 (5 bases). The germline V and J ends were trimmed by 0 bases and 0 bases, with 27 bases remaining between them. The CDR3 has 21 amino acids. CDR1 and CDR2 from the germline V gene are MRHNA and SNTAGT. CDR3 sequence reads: CASSDSKWGRESTHFSYEQYF. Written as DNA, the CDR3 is TGTGCCAGCAGTGACTCGAAGTGGGGCAGGGAAAGTACCCACTTCTCCTACGAGCAGTACTTC.

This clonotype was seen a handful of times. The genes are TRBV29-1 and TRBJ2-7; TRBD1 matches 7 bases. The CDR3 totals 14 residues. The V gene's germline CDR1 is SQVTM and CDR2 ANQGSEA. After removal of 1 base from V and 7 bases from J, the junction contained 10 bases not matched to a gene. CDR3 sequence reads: CSVEGTGHPVEQYF. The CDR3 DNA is TGCAGCGTTGAAGGGACAGGCCATCCGGTAGAGCAGTACTTC.

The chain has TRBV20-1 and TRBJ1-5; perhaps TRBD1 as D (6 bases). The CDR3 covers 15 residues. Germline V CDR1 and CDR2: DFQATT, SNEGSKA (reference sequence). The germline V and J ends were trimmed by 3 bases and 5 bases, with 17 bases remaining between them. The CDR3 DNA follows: TGCAGTGCTAGGGACAGTCATTTGGGAGATCAGCCCCAGCATTTT. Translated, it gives CSARDSHLGDQPQHF.

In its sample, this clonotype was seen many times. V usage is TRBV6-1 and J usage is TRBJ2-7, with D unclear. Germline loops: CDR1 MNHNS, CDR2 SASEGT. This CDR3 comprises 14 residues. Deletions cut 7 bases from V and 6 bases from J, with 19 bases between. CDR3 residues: CASTPTVTLFEQYF. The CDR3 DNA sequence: TGTGCCAGCACTCCTACGGTTACCCTATTCGAGCAGTACTTC.

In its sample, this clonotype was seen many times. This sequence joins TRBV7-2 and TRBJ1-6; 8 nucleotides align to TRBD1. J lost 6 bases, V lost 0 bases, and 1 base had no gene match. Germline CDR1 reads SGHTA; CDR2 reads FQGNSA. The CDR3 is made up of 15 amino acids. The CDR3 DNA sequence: TGTGCCAGCAGCTTAGCCAGGGGGCTTAATTCACCCCTCCACTTT. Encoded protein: CASSLARGLNSPLHF.

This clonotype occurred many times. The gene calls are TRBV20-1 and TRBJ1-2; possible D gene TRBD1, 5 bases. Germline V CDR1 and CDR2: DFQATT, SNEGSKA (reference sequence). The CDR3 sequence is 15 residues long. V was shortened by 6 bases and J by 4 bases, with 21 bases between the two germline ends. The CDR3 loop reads CSAPLPTGDSYGYTF. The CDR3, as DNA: TGCAGTGCACCTCTCCCGACGGGGGACTCCTATGGCTACACCTTC.

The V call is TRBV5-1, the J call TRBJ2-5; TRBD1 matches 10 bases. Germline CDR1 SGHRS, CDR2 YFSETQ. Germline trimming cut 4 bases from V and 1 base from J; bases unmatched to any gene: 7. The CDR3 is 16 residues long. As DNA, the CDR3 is TGCGCCAGCAGCACCGGGACAGGGGCTGCCCAAGAGACCCAGTACTTC. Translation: CASSTGTGAAQETQYF. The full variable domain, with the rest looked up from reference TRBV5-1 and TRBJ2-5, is KAGVTQTPRYLIKTRGQQVTLSCSPISGHRSVSWYQQTPGQGLQFLFEYFSETQRNKGNFPGRFSGRQFSNSRSEMNVSTLELGDSALYLCASSTGTGAAQETQYFGPGTRLLVL.

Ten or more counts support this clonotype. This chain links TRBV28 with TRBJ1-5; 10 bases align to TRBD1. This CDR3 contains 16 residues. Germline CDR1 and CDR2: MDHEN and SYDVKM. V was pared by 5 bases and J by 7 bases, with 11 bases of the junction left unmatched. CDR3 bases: TGTGCCAGCAGTCTTGGGACAGGGGCGCTACAGCAGCCCCAGCATTTT. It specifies CASSLGTGALQQPQHF.

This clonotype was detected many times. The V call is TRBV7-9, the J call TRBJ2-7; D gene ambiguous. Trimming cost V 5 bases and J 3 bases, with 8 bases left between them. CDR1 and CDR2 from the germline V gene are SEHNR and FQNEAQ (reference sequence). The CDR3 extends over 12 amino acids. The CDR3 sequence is CASSHVGYEQYF. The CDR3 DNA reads TGTGCCAGCAGCCACGTGGGCTACGAGCAGTACTTC.

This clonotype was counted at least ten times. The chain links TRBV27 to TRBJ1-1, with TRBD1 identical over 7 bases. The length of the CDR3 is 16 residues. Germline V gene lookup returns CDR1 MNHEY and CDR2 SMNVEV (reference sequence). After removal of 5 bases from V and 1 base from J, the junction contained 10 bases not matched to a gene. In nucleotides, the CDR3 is TGTGCCAGCAGTCTAAAGACAGGGAGGAAGAACACTGAAGCTTTCTTT. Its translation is CASSLKTGRKNTEAFF.

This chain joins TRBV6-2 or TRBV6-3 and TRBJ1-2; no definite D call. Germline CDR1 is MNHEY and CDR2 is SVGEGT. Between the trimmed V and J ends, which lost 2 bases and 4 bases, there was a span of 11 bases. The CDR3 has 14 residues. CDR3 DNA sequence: TGTGCCAGCAGTTACGGCACCGGGAGCTATGGCTACACCTTC. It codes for CASSYGTGSYGYTF.

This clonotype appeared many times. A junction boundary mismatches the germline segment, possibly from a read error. CDR3 in amino acids: CASNLGRQETQYF. CDR3 nucleotides: TGCGCCAGCAACTTGGGCCGACAAGAGACCCAGTACTTC. V is TRBV5-1 and J is TRBJ2-5; no clear D gene. The CDR3 sequence is 13 residues long. Per the germline V gene, CDR1 is SGHRS and CDR2 is YFSETQ.

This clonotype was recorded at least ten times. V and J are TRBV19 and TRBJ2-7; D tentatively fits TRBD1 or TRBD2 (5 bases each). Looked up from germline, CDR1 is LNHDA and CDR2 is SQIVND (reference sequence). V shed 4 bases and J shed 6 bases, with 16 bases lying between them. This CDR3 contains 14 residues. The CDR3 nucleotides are TGTGCCAGTAGTAGGGACCTCAGTGCGGGCGAGCAGTACTTC. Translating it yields CASSRDLSAGEQYF.

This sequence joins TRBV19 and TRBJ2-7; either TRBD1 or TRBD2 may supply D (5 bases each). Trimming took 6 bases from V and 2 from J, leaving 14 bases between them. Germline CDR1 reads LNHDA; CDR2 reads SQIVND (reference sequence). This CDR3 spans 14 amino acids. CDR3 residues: CASRNRDRAYEQYF. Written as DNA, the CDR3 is TGTGCCAGTAGGAACCGGGACCGCGCCTACGAGCAGTACTTC. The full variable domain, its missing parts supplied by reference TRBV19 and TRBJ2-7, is DGGITQSPKYLFRKEGQNVTLSCEQNLNHDAMYWYRQDPGQGLRLIYYSQIVNDFQKGDIAEGYSVSREKKESFPLTVTSAQKNPTAFYLCASRNRDRAYEQYFGPGTRLTVT.

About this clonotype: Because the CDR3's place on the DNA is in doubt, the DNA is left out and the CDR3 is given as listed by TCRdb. CDR3 region: CASSFGQGAPAHF. This sequence joins TRBV5-6 and TRBJ2-5; the table's D gene call, TRBD1, was not cross checked with the DNA. Germline V gives CDR1 SGHDT, CDR2 YYEEEE. The length of the CDR3 is 13 amino acids, counting both ends.

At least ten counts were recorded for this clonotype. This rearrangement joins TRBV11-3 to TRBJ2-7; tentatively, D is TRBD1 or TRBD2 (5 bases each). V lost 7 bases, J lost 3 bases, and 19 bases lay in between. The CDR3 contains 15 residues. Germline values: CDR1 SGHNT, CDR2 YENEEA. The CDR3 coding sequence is TGTGCCAGCACAGACCGGGACGGCATAAACTACGAGCAGTACTTC. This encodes CASTDRDGINYEQYF.

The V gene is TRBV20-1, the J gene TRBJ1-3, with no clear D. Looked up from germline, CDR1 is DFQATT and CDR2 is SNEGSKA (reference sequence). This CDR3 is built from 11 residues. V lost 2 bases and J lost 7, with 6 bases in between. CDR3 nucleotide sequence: TGCAGTGCTAGAACGGGGAACACCATATATTTT. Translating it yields CSARTGNTIYF.

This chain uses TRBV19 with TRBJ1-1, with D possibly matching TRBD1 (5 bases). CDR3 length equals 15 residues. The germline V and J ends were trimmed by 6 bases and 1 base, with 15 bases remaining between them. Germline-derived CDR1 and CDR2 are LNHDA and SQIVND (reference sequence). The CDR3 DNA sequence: TGTGCCAGTAGCCCCTACCCGGGGCCGAACACTGAAGCTTTCTTT. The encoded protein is CASSPYPGPNTEAFF. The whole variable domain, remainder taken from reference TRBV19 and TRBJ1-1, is DGGITQSPKYLFRKEGQNVTLSCEQNLNHDAMYWYRQDPGQGLRLIYYSQIVNDFQKGDIAEGYSVSREKKESFPLTVTSAQKNPTAFYLCASSPYPGPNTEAFFGQGTRLTVV.

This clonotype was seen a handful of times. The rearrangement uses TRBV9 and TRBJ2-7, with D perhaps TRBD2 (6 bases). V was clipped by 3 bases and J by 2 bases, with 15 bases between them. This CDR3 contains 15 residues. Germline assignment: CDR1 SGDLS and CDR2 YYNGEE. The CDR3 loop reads CASSEGAGYTYEQYF. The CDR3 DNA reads TGTGCCAGCAGCGAAGGAGCGGGTTACACCTACGAGCAGTACTTC.

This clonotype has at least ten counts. DNA for the CDR3: TGCGCCAGCAGCCCGCGCAGCCCGGACAGTAAAGGAAACACCATATATTTT. Residues: CASSPRSPDSKGNTIYF. The chain couples TRBV5-1 to TRBJ1-3; D perhaps matches TRBD1 (6 bases). The V gene lost 4 bases and the J gene lost 4 bases, with 21 bases spanning the gap. CDR3 length equals 17 residues. Per germline, CDR1 SGHRS and CDR2 YFSETQ.

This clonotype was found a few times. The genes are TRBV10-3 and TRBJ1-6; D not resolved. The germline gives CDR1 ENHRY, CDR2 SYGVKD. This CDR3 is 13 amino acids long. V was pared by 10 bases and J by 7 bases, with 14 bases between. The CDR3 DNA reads TGTGCCACCTCGGACGGCCTAAATTCACCCCTCCACTTT. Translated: CATSDGLNSPLHF.

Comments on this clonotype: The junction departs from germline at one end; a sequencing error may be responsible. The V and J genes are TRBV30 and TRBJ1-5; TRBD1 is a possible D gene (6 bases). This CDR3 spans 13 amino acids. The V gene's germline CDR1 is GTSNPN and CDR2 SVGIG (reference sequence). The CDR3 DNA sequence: TGTGCCTGGAGTGAACAGGGAGATCAGCTCCAGCATTTT. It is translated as CAWSEQGDQLQHF. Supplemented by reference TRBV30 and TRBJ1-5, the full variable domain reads SQTIHQWPATLVQPVGSPLSLECTVEGTSNPNLYWYRQAAGRGLQLLFYSVGIGQISSEVPQNLSASRPQDRQFILSSKKLLLSDSGFYLCAWSEQGDQLQHFGDGTRLSIL.

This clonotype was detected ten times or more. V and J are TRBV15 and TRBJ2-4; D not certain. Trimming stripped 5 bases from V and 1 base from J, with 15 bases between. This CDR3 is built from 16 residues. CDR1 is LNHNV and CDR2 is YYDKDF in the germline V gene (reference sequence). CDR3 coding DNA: TGTGCCACCAGCGACATTCCATTGGGGGCCAAAAACATTCAGTACTTC. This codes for CATSDIPLGAKNIQYF.

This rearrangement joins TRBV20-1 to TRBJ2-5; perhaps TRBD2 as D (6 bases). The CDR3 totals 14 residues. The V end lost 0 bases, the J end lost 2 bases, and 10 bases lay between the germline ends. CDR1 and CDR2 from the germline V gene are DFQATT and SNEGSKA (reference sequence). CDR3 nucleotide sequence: TGCAGTGCTAGAGATTCGGGGACTCAAGAGACCCAGTACTTC. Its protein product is CSARDSGTQETQYF.

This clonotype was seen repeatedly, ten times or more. The CDR3 loop is CSAREGAGRGTEAFF. The CDR3 nucleotides are TGCAGTGCTAGAGAGGGGGCAGGAAGGGGGACTGAAGCTTTCTTT. The V and J genes are TRBV20-1 and TRBJ1-1; tentative D call: TRBD1 (6 bases). The CDR3 loop spans 15 amino acids. V lost 0 bases, J lost 5 bases, and 16 bases lay in between. The germline CDR1 and CDR2 sequences are DFQATT and SNEGSKA (reference sequence).

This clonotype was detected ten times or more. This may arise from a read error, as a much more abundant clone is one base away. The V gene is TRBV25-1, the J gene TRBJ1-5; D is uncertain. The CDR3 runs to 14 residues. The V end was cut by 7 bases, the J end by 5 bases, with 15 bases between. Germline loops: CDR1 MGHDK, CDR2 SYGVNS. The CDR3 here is CASTAGDGDQPQHF. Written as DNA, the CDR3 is TGTGCCAGCACCGCCGGAGATGGCGATCAGCCCCAGCATTTT.